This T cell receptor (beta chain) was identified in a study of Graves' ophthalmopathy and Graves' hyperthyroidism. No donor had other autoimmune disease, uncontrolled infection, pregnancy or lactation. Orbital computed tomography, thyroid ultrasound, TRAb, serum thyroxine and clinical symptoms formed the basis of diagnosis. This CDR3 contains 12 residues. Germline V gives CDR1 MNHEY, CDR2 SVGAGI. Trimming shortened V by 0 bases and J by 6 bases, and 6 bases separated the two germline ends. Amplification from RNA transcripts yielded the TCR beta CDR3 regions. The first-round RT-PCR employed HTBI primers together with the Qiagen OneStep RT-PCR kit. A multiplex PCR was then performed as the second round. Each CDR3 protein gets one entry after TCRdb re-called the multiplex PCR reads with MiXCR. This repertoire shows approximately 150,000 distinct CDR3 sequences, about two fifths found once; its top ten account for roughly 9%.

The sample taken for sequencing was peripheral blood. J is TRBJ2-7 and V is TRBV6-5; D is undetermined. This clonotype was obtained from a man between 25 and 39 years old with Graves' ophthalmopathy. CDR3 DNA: TGTGCCAGCAGTTACTCTCTATCCGAGCAGTACTTC. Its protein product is CASSYSLSEQYF.